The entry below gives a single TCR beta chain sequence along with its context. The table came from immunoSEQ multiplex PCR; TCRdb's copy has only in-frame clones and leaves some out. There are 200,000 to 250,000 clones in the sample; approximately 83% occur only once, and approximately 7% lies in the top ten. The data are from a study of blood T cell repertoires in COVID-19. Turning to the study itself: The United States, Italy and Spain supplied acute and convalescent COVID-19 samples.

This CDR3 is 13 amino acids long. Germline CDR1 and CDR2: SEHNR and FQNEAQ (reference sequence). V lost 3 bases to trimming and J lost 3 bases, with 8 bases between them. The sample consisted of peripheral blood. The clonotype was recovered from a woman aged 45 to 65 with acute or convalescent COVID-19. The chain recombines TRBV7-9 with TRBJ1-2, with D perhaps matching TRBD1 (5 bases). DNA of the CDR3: TGTGCCAGCAGCTTGGTAGGGGACTATGGCTACACCTTC. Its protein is CASSLVGDYGYTF.